This TCR beta chain is from a study of blood T cell repertoires in COVID-19. Study overall: Whether acute or convalescent, the COVID-19 samples came from the United States, Italy and Spain.

Comments on this clone: Other DNA sequences in this specimen translate into the identical CDR3.

CDR1 ENHRY and CDR2 SYGVKD come from the germline V gene. With 5 bases removed from V and 5 bases from J, the gap between germline ends came to 10 bases. This CDR3 contains 13 residues. As processed by the authors: Reference gene primer amplification gave nucleated cell count estimates. Sequencing used immunoSEQ multiplex PCR; TCRdb keeps in-frame clones, though not all of them. V and J calls and clone size come straight from that table; D and trimming were deduced from the DNA. This sample has roughly 100,000 clones, with 70% to 80% found just once. The genes are TRBV10-3 and TRBJ1-5; D is possibly TRBD1 (6 bases). The sequencing input was peripheral blood. The TCR was taken from a man aged 55 to 69 with active or convalescent COVID-19. The CDR3, as DNA: TGTGCCATCAGTCCACAGGGTGATCAGCCCCAGCATTTT. Its protein is CAISPQGDQPQHF.